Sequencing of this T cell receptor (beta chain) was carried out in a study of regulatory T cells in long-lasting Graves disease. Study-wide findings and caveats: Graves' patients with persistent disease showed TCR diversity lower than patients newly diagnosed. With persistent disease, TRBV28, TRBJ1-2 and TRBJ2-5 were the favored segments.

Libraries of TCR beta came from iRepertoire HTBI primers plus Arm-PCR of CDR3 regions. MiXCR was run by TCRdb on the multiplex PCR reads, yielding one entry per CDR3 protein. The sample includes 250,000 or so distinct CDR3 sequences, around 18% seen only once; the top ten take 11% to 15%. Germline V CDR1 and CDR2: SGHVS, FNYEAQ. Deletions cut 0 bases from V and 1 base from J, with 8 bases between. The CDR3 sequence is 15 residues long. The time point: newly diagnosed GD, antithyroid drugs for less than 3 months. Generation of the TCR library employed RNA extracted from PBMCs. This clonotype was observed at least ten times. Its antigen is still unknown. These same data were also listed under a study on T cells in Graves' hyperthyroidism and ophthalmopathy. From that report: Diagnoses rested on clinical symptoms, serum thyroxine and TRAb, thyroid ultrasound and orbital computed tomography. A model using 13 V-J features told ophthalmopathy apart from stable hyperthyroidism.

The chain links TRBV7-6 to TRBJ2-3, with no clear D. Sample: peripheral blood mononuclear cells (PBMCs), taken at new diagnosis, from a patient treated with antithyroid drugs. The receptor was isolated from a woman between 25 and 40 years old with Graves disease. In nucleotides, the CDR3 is TGTGCCAGCAGCTTAGCGGGCTCCCGCACAGATACGCAGTATTTT. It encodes CASSLAGSRTDTQYF.